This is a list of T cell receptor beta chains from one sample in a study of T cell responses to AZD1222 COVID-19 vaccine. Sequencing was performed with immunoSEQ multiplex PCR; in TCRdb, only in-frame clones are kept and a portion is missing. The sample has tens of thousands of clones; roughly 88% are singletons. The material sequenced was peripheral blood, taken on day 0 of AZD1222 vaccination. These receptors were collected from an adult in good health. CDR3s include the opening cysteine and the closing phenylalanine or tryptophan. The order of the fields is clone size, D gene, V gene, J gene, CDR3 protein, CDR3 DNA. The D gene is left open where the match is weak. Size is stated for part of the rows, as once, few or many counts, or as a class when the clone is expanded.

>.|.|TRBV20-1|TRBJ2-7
CSASPSLYEQYF
TGCAGTGCTAGTCCCTCCCTCTACGAGCAGTACTTC
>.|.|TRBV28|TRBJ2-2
CASSLYGGSGELFF
TGTGCCAGCAGTTTATATGGGGGATCCGGGGAGCTGTTTTTT
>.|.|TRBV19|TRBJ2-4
CASSTESGGLRTAKNIQYF
TGTGCCAGTAGTACAGAATCCGGAGGACTACGCACCGCCAAAAACATTCAGTACTTC
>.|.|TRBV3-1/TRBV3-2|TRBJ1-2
CASSQVRKGNYGYTF
TGTGCCAGCAGCCAAGTCCGAAAAGGGAACTATGGCTACACCTTC
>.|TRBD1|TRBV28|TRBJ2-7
CASSMTGGSYEQYF
TGTGCCAGCAGTATGACAGGGGGCTCCTACGAGCAGTACTTC
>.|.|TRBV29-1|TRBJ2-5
CSVGQAQYF
TGCAGCGTTGGACAGGCCCAGTACTTC
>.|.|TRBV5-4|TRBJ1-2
CASRGTGEDYTF
TGTGCCAGCAGGGGTACGGGGGAGGACTACACCTTC
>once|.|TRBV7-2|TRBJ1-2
CASSLEVHRPRGYTF
TGTGCCAGCAGCTTAGAGGTACACCGACCTAGAGGCTACACCTTC
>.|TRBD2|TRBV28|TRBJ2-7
CASSPRLAGGYEQYF
TGTGCCAGCAGTCCCCGACTAGCGGGAGGGTACGAGCAGTACTTC
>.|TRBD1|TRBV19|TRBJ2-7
CASSMGDSYEQYF
TGTGCCAGTAGTATGGGGGACAGCTACGAGCAGTACTTC
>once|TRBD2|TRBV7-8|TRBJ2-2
CASSLGPSGSFSTGELFF
TGTGCCAGCAGCCTAGGACCTAGCGGGAGCTTCAGCACCGGGGAGCTGTTTTTT
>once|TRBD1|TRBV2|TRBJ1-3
CASSATGWRNTIYF
TGTGCCAGCAGTGCGACAGGGTGGCGAAACACCATATATTTT
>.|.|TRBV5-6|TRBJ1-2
CASSREPVHGYTF
TGTGCCAGCAGCCGAGAACCAGTGCATGGCTACACCTTC
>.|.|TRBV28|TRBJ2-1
CASIKGGRTNNEQFF
TGTGCCAGCATCAAGGGTGGGAGGACCAACAATGAGCAGTTCTTC
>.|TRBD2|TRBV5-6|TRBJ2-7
CASSWEGGNSYEQYF
TGTGCCAGCAGCTGGGAGGGCGGGAATTCCTACGAGCAGTACTTC
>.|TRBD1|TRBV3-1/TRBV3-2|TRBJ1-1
CASSQDRTGDTEAFF
TGTGCCAGCAGCCAAGATCGGACAGGGGACACTGAAGCTTTCTTT
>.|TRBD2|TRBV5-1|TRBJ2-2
CASSLTGQVSLAGAGELFF
TGCGCCAGCAGCTTGACGGGACAGGTTTCGCTAGCGGGAGCCGGGGAGCTGTTTTTT
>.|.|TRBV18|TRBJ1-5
CASSLGNNQPQHF
TGTGCCAGCTCATTAGGGAACAATCAGCCCCAGCATTTT
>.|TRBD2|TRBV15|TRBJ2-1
CATSRDRAAGDREEQFF
TGTGCCACCAGCAGAGATCGGGCGGCGGGAGATAGGGAAGAGCAGTTCTTC
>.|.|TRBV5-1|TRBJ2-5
CASSLLERETQYF
TGCGCCAGCAGCTTGCTGGAACGGGAGACCCAGTACTTC
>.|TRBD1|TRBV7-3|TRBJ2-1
CASSSGTALGNEQFF
TGTGCCAGCAGCTCGGGGACAGCTTTGGGCAATGAGCAGTTCTTC
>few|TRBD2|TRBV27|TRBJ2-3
CASRTSGAMTDTQYF
TGTGCCAGCAGAACTAGCGGGGCGATGACAGATACGCAGTATTTT
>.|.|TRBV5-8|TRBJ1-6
CASSLILSPLHF
TGTGCCAGCAGCTTGATTCTTTCACCCCTCCACTTT
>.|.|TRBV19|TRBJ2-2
CASSIRAGLYTGELFF
TGTGCCAGTAGTATTCGGGCGGGACTTTACACCGGGGAGCTGTTTTTT
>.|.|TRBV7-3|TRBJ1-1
CASSRQLNTEAFF
TGTGCCAGCAGCAGACAGCTGAACACTGAAGCTTTCTTT
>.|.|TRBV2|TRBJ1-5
CASSDNRNQPQHF
TGTGCCAGCAGTGACAACAGAAATCAGCCCCAGCATTTT
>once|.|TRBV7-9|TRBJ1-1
CASSLAGTQGAFF
TGTGCCAGCAGCTTAGCCGGAACCCAAGGAGCTTTCTTT
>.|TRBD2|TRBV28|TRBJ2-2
CASSLWGTSGMNTGELFF
TGTGCCAGCAGTTTATGGGGGACTAGCGGGATGAACACCGGGGAGCTGTTTTTT
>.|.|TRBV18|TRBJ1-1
CASSPPNTEAFF
TGTGCCAGCTCTCCCCCGAACACTGAAGCTTTCTTT
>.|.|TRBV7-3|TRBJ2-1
CASSLTGGNEQFF
TGTGCCAGCAGCTTAACAGGCGGCAATGAGCAGTTCTTC
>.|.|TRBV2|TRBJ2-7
CASRDRTYEQYF
TGTGCCAGCAGGGACAGAACCTACGAGCAGTACTTC
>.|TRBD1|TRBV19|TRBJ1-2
CATLGPSTGNYGYTF
TGTGCCACCCTGGGTCCATCGACAGGGAACTATGGCTACACCTTC
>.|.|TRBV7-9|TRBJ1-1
CASRANTEAFF
TGTGCCAGCCGCGCGAACACTGAAGCTTTCTTT
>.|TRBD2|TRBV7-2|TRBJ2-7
CASSFASGSYEQYF
TGTGCCAGCAGCTTTGCTAGCGGGAGCTACGAGCAGTACTTC
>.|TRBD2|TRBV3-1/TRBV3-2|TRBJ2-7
CANRYKRTSGMYEQYF
TGTGCCAACCGGTACAAACGAACTAGCGGGATGTACGAGCAGTACTTC
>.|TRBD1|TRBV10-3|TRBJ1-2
CAISESLTGGYGYTF
TGTGCCATCAGTGAGTCGTTGACAGGGGGCTATGGCTACACCTTC
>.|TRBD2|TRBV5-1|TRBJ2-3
CASSSTGTSGRQYF
TGCGCCAGCAGCTCAACCGGGACTAGCGGGAGGCAGTATTTT
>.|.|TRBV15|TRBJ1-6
CATSIGGQSGNSPLHF
TGTGCCACCAGCATAGGGGGGCAGTCCGGCAATTCACCCCTCCACTTT
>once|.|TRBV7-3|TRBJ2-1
CASSLTEGASSYNEQFF
TGTGCCAGCAGCTTAACTGAGGGTGCTAGCTCCTACAATGAGCAGTTCTTC
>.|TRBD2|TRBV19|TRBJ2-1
CASSSGLAGSYNEQFF
TGTGCCAGTAGTTCGGGACTAGCAGGATCCTACAATGAGCAGTTCTTC
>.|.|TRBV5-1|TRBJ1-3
CASSLEFGSGNTIYF
TGCGCCAGCAGCTTGGAGTTTGGCTCTGGAAACACCATATATTTT
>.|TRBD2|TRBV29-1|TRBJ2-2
CSVGLVTGELFF
TGCAGCGTGGGACTAGTAACCGGGGAGCTGTTTTTT
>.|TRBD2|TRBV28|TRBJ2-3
CASSLTGGPSAQYF
TGTGCCAGCAGTTTAACGGGAGGGCCATCGGCGCAGTATTTT
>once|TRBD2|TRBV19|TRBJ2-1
CASSPGLAGVRSYNEQFF
TGTGCCAGTAGTCCGGGACTAGCGGGAGTTCGGTCCTACAATGAGCAGTTCTTC
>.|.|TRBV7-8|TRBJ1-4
CASSLTLYATNEKLFF
TGTGCCAGCAGCTTGACCTTATATGCAACTAATGAAAAACTGTTTTTT
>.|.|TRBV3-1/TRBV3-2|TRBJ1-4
CASSPGPPLATNEKLFF
TGTGCCAGCAGCCCGGGACCCCCGTTGGCAACTAATGAAAAACTGTTTTTT
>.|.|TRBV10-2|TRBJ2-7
CASRRDGGYEQYF
TGCGCCAGCAGGAGAGACGGTGGGTACGAGCAGTACTTC
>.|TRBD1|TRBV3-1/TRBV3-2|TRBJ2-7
CASSQEGQGGQYF
TGTGCCAGCAGCCAAGAAGGACAGGGAGGGCAGTACTTC
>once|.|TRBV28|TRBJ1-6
CASSLGVGGGYSPLHF
TGTGCCAGCAGTCTCGGTGTGGGGGGAGGATATTCACCCCTCCACTTT
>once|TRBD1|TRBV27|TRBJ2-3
CASSFPGQTDTQYF
TGTGCCAGCAGTTTTCCGGGACAGACAGATACGCAGTATTTT
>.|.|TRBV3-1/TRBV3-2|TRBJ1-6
CASSQKGGITPLHF
TGTGCCAGCAGCCAGAAGGGGGGGATAACACCCCTCCACTTT
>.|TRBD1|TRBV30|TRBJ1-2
CAWKKGGADYGYTF
TGTGCCTGGAAAAAAGGGGGCGCGGACTATGGCTACACCTTC
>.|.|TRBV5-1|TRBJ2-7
CASSPGQPLNEQYF
TGCGCCAGCAGCCCAGGACAGCCCCTAAACGAGCAGTACTTC
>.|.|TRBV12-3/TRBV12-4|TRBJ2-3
CASSLGDTQYF
TGTGCCAGCAGTTTAGGGGATACGCAGTATTTT
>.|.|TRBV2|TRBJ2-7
CASRVGPTSPYEQYF
TGTGCCAGCAGGGTCGGACCCACATCCCCCTACGAGCAGTACTTC